Listed here is a single T cell receptor (beta chain). The CDR3 length is 16 residues. V shed 2 bases and J 2 bases; nucleotides not matched to a gene: 5. Germline CDR1 SGHTA, CDR2 FQGNSA. The data were taken from a study of cytomegalovirus exposure and HLA in healthy donors. The primer mix had 60 Vbeta and 13 Jbeta primers. Generated by immunoSEQ multiplex PCR, the TCRdb table keeps only in-frame clones and is missing some. The sample shows approximately 190,000 clones, around 86% of them seen only once. The gene calls are TRBV7-2 and TRBJ2-1; 8 nucleotides agree with TRBD2. Sample: PBMCs. This TCR was sampled from a middle-aged man in good health and CMV-seropositive. The CDR3 DNA sequence: TGTGCCAGCAGCTTACGGGGGGGGACCCCCTACAATGAGCAGTTCTTC. This translates into CASSLRGGTPYNEQFF.